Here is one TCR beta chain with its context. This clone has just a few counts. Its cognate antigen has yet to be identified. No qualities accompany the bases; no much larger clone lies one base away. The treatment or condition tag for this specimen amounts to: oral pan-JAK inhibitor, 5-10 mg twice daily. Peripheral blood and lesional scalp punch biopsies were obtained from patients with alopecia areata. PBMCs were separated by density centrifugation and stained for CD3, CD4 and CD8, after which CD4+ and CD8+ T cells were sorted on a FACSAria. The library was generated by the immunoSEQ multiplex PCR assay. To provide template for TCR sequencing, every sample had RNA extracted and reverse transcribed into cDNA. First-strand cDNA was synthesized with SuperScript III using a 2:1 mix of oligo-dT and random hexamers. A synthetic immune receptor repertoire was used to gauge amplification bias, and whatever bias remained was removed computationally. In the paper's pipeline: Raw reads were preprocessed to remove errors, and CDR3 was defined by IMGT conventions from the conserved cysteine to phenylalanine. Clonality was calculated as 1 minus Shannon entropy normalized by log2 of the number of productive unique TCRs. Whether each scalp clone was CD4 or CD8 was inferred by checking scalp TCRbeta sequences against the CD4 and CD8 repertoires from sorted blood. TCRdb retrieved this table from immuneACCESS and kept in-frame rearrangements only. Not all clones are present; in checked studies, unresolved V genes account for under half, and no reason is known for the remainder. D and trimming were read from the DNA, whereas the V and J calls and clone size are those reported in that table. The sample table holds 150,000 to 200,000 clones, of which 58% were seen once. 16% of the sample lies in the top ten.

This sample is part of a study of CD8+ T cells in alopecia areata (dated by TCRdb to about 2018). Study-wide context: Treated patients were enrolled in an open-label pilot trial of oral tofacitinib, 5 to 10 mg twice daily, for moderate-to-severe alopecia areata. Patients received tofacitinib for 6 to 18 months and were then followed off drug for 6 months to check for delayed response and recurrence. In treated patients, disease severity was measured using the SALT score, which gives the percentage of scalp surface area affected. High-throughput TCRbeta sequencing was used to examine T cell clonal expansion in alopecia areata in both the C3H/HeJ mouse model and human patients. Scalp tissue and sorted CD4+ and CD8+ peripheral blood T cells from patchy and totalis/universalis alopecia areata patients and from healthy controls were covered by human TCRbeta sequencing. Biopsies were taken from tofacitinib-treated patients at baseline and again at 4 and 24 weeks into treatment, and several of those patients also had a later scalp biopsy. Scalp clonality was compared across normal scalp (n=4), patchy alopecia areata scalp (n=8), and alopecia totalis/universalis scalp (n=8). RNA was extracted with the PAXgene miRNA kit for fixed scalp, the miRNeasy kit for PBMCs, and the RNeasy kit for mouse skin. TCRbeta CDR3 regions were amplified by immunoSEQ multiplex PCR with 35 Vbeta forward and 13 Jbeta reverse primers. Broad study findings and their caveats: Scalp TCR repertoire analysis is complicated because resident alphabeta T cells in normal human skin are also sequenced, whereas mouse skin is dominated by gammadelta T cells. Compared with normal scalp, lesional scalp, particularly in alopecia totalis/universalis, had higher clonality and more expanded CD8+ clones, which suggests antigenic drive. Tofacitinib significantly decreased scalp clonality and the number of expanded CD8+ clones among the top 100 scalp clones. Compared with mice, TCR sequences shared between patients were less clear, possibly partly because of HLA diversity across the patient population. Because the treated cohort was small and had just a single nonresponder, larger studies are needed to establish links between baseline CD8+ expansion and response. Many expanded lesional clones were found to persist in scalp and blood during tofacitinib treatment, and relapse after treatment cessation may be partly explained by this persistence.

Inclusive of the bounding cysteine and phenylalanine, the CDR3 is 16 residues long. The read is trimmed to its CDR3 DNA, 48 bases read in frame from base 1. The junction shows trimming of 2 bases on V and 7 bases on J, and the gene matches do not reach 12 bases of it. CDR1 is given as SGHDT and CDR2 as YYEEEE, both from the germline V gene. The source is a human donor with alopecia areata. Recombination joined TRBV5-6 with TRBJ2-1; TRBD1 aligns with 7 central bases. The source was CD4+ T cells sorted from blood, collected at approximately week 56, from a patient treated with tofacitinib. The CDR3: CASSFRTGHNGNEQFF. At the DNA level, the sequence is TGTGCCAGCAGCTTCAGGACAGGACACAACGGGAATGAGCAGTTCTTC.